The clone carrying this TCR beta chain was detected only once. The Seattle patients, enrolled during active infection, were followed longitudinally. The table came from immunoSEQ multiplex PCR; TCRdb's copy has only in-frame clones and leaves some out. The sample shows 150,000 to 180,000 clones, about 85% of them seen only once. V gave up 6 bases and J gave up 1 base, with 16 bases separating them. Germline CDR1 is SGHRS and CDR2 is YFSETQ. CDR3 length equals 15 residues. The data were taken from a study of blood T cell repertoires in COVID-19. Study information: The United States, Italy and Spain supplied acute and convalescent COVID-19 samples. T cells, B-cell-depleted T cells, or PBMCs provided the cDNA or gDNA that served as material.

The receptor's source is an older woman with COVID-19, enrolled during active disease. V is TRBV5-1 and J is TRBJ1-1; unclear D gene. The sample comprised peripheral blood. CDR3 nucleotides: TGCGCCAGCACCTCCCATAGGTCGGGGAACACTGAAGCTTTCTTT. Residues: CASTSHRSGNTEAFF.